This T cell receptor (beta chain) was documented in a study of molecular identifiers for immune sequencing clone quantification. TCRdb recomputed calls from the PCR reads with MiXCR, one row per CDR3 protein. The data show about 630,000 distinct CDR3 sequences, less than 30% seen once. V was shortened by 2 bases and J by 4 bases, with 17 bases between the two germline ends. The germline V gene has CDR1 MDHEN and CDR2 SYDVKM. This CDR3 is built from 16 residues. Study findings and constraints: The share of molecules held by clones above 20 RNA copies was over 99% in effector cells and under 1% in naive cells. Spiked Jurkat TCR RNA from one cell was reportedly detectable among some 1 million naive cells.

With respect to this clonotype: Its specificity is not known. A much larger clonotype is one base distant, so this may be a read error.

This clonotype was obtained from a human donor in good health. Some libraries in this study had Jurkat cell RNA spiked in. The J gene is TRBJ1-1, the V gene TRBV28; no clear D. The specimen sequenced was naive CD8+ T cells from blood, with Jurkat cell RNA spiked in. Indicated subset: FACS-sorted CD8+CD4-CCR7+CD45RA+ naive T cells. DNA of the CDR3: TGTGCCAGCAGTTTACCGCAAATGGGCAGGCTCACTGAAGCTTTCTTT. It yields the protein CASSLPQMGRLTEAFF.